This T cell receptor (beta chain) was identified during a study of T cells in Graves' hyperthyroidism and ophthalmopathy. As for the study in general: Before any treatment, at initial diagnosis, peripheral blood was collected.

Study-wide results and caveats: Peripheral blood also featured most of the thyroid clonotypes expanded above 0.001. Ophthalmopathy prediction by the model preceded onset by a median about 6 months. Through a model of 13 V-J features, ophthalmopathy was separated from stable hyperthyroidism.

The CDR3 length is 13 residues. V was pared by 8 bases and J by 5 bases, with 15 bases between. Germline CDR1 reads MNHNS; CDR2 reads SASEGT. This clonotype has at least ten counts. What it recognizes is unknown. Amplification yielded TCR beta CDR3 regions, with RNA transcripts as the source. First-round RT-PCR of the TCR CDR3 relied on the HTBI primer set. MiXCR, applied by TCRdb to the multiplex PCR reads, yields one record per CDR3 protein. The table includes approximately 420,000 distinct CDR3 sequences, around 15% detected once. The receptor was isolated from a young woman with Graves' hyperthyroidism. The chain links TRBV6-1 to TRBJ1-1; D is unresolved. What was sequenced was blood. Here the CDR3 DNA reads TGTGCCAGCGGTTCGGAGTCGGTTACTGAAGCTTTCTTT. Amino acids: CASGSESVTEAFF.